These 8 T cell receptor beta chains share one sample of origin, sequenced in a study of blood T cells in healthy people across ages. A second 7 to 11 cycle PCR used barcoded and J-beta primers. MiXCR was run by TCRdb on the 5' RACE reads, yielding one entry per CDR3 protein. The profile shows hundreds of thousands of distinct CDR3 sequences, 58% of them singletons. Sequencing was done on a sample of blood. The source of these receptors is a man in his thirties or forties in good health.

V and J are TRBV7-9 and TRBJ2-1; D is undetermined. The germline gives CDR1 SEHNR, CDR2 FQNEAQ (reference sequence). This CDR3 is built from 12 residues. Trimming removed 5 bases from V and 6 bases from J, with 8 bases in between. The CDR3 protein is CASSQIPNEQFF. As DNA, the CDR3 is TGTGCCAGCAGCCAAATCCCCAATGAGCAGTTCTTC.

This chain uses TRBV7-2 with TRBJ2-5, with TRBD1 matching over 7 bases. The V gene's germline CDR1 is SGHTA and CDR2 FQGNSA. Losses at the gene ends were 6 bases for V and 5 bases for J; bases not matched to a gene: 3. This CDR3 is 12 amino acids long. The DNA of the CDR3 is TGTGCCAGCAGGACAGGGCGGGAGACCCAGTACTTC. It specifies CASRTGRETQYF.

The chain combines TRBV5-1 with TRBJ2-3; possible D gene TRBD2, 6 bases. CDR3 length: 16 residues. Between the trimmed V and J ends, which lost 0 bases and 4 bases, there was a span of 15 bases. CDR1 SGHRS and CDR2 YFSETQ come from the germline V gene. The CDR3 region has the DNA TGCGCCAGCAGCTTGGACCCTAGCGCGAATCCAGATACGCAGTATTTT. Protein product: CASSLDPSANPDTQYF.

The V gene is TRBV6-4, the J gene TRBJ2-1; 9 bases line up with TRBD2. J was trimmed by 5 bases and V by 2 bases; bases with no gene match: 7. This CDR3 is built from 16 residues. CDR1 MRHNA and CDR2 SNTAGT come from the germline V gene. CDR3 sequence: CASSDLYSGGNNEQFF. CDR3 nucleotide sequence: TGTGCCAGCAGTGACCTTTACAGCGGGGGGAACAATGAGCAGTTCTTC.

The chain recombines TRBV12-3 or TRBV12-4 with TRBJ2-1; 9 bases are shared with TRBD2. V lost 6 bases, J lost 9 bases, and 21 bases stayed unmatched. The CDR3 spans 18 residues. The CDR3 nucleotides read TGTGCCAGCAGGCCCCTCGGGGCGTGGAGCGGGAGGTCTACTGAGCAGTTCTTC. Amino acids: CASRPLGAWSGRSTEQFF.

The J gene is TRBJ1-2, the V gene TRBV20-1; 10 bases match TRBD1. The CDR3 is 16 amino acids. Trimming at V came to 1 base and at J to 8 bases, leaving 13 bases not matched to a gene. The germline V gene encodes CDR1 DFQATT and CDR2 SNEGSKA (reference sequence). In DNA, the CDR3 is TGCAGTGCTAGAGTCCTATCGGGACAGGGGATATGGGGCTACACCTTC. Translation: CSARVLSGQGIWGYTF.

This chain uses TRBV10-3 with TRBJ2-3; D might be TRBD2 (5 bases). Trimming removed 2 bases from V and 6 bases from J, with 15 bases in between. The germline V gene encodes CDR1 ENHRY and CDR2 SYGVKD. The CDR3 length is 15 residues. The CDR3 protein is CAISERGTVDDTQYF. The DNA of the CDR3 is TGTGCCATCAGTGAGCGGGGAACTGTTGACGATACGCAGTATTTT.

The rearrangement joins TRBV28 to TRBJ1-2; no clear D. Germline V lookup: CDR1 MDHEN, CDR2 SYDVKM. The V gene lost 2 bases and the J gene lost 8 bases, with 12 bases spanning the gap. CDR3 length: 13 residues. CDR3 in amino acids: CASSLGWKWGYTF. CDR3 sequence (DNA): TGTGCCAGCAGTTTAGGATGGAAGTGGGGCTACACCTTC.